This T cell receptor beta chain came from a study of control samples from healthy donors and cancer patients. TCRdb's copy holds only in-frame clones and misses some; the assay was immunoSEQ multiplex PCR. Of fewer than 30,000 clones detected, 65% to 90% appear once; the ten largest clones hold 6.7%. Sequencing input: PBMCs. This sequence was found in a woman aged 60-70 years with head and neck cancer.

CDR3 sequence (DNA): TGTGCCAGCAGTTACTCCGGACAGACGGCTTTCTTT. Encoded protein: CASSYSGQTAFF. V usage is TRBV6-5 and J usage is TRBJ1-1, with a possible D match to TRBD1 (6 bases). Germline V CDR1 and CDR2: MNHEY, SVGAGI. CDR3 size: 12 residues. V shed 0 bases and J shed 11 bases, with 10 bases lying between them.